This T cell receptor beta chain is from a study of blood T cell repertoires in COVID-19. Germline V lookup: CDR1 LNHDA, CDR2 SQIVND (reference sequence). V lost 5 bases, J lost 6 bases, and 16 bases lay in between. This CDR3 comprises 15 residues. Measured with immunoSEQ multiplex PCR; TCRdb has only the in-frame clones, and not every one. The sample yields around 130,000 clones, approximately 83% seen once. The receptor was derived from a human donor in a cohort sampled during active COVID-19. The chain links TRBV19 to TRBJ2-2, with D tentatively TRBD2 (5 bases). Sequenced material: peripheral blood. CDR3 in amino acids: CASSRGLQQAGELFF. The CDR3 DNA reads TGTGCCAGTAGTCGGGGTTTGCAACAAGCCGGGGAGCTGTTTTTT.